The entry below describes one TCR beta chain. Its matching antigen is unknown. Profiled with immunoSEQ multiplex PCR; TCRdb holds only in-frame clones, not every one. The sample consists of about 150,000 clones, around nine tenths of them appearing once. The sample is drawn from a study of T cell responses to AZD1222 COVID-19 vaccine. Study-wide points: Spike-specific TCR breadth and depth grew following two AZD1222 doses.

The CDR3 is made up of 13 amino acids. V lost 5 bases and J 9 bases, leaving 14 bases between the germline ends. CDR1 SGHTA and CDR2 FQGTGA come from the germline V gene. The genes are TRBV7-3 and TRBJ2-1; D gene unclear. This receptor was identified in an adult in good health. The sequencing used peripheral blood, collected on day 0 of AZD1222 vaccination. The CDR3 reads CASSLGPVGEQFF. Here the CDR3 DNA reads TGTGCCAGCAGCCTCGGTCCAGTTGGTGAGCAGTTCTTC. Combining the CDR3 with reference TRBV7-3 and TRBJ2-1 gives the whole variable domain GAGVSQTPSNKVTEKGKYVELRCDPISGHTALYWYRQSLGQGPEFLIYFQGTGAADDSGLPNDRFFAVRPEGSVSTLKIQRTERGDSAVYLCASSLGPVGEQFFGPGTRLTVL.